This TCR beta chain derives from a study of PD-1 blockade in classical Hodgkin lymphoma. Study summary: A 3 mg/kg intravenous dose of nivolumab was received by patients every 2 weeks.

Study observations and caveats: Complete responders had baseline diversity similar to newly diagnosed patients. Significantly greater TCR diversity emerged by C4D1 in CD4+ cells but not CD8+ cells.

Sequenced by immunoSEQ multiplex PCR; TCRdb stores in-frame clones only, minus some. Of more than 60,000 clones listed, under 95% are singletons. The length of the CDR3 is 14 residues. Germline assignment: CDR1 LNHDA and CDR2 SQIVND (reference sequence). Regarding this clone: Its antigen remains unidentified.

Each patient's relapse followed autologous stem cell transplantation, and brentuximab vedotin exposure varied. Complete response, partial response or progressive disease constituted the best responses recorded. The chain employs TRBV19 and TRBJ1-6, with a possible D match to TRBD1 (5 bases). This clonotype originated in a human donor with classical Hodgkin lymphoma. This specimen was peripheral blood mononuclear cells (PBMCs), taken at baseline. The CDR3, as DNA: TGTGCGACGACAGCGAGCTCCTATAATTCACCCCTCCACTTT. This encodes CATTASSYNSPLHF. Looking up the rest from reference TRBV19 and TRBJ1-6 gives the full variable domain: DGGITQSPKYLFRKEGQNVTLSCEQNLNHDAMYWYRQDPGQGLRLIYYSQIVNDFQKGDIAEGYSVSREKKESFPLTVTSAQKNPTAFYLCATTASSYNSPLHFGNGTRLTVT.